The clone carrying this T cell receptor (beta chain) appeared a few times. Its antigen is undetermined. For CDR3 and TCR beta VDJ profiling, genomic DNA was the template used. Via MiXCR, TCRdb re-called the reads, giving one row per CDR3 protein. The sample has under 200,000 distinct CDR3 sequences, less than 60% seen once. The sample originates from a study of CD8+CD57+ T cells in acquired aplastic anemia. Study conclusions and caveats: Patients and controls had in common 25 to 30 CD8+ CDR3 sequences.

Patients who underwent sequencing had shown CD8+CD57+ cell expansion by flow cytometry. V was clipped by 5 bases and J by 7 bases, with 9 bases between them. In germline, CDR1 is SGHTA, CDR2 FQGNSA. The CDR3 totals 13 residues. Sequenced material: sorted CD4+, CD8+, or CD8+CD57+ T cells (not recorded which) from PBMCs. This receptor was identified in a human donor with aplastic anemia. The rearrangement links TRBV7-2 to TRBJ1-6; D gene unclear. The CDR3 DNA follows: TGTGCCAGCAGCCTCGTTGCCAATTCACCCCTCCACTTT. Amino acid sequence: CASSLVANSPLHF.